The present T cell receptor (beta chain) was sequenced within a study of regulatory T cells in long-lasting Graves disease. The CDR3 totals 15 residues. Germline-derived CDR1 and CDR2 are SGHAT and FQNNGV. The ends were cut back, 0 bases at V and 2 bases at J, with 8 bases in the middle. Worth noting for this clonotype: The antigen remains undetermined. Just one base apart from a much larger clone, this may be a read error.

Time point reported: newly diagnosed GD, antithyroid drugs for less than 3 months. PBMCs were the source of the RNA used for TCR sequencing. Construction of the TCR beta libraries employed iRepertoire HTBI primers in conjunction with Arm-PCR of CDR3 regions. TCRdb processed the multiplex PCR reads anew with MiXCR; each CDR3 protein has one entry. In the table there are 530,000 or so distinct CDR3 sequences, roughly 14% of which are singletons. Study results and limitations: Persistent Graves' patients showed reduced TCR diversity versus newly diagnosed patients. New patients shared 750 to 1,000 public clonotypes, fewer than the 2,500 to 3,500 shared by persistent patients.

In addition, the sample was reused for a study of T cells in Graves' hyperthyroidism and ophthalmopathy. This second report adds: A set of HTBI primers served as the primers for a first-round RT-PCR of the TCR CDR3.

The chain has TRBV11-2 and TRBJ1-5; D possibly corresponds to TRBD1 (5 bases). The TCR originated in a man aged 25 to 45 with Graves disease. The sample consisted of peripheral blood mononuclear cells (PBMCs), taken at new diagnosis, from a patient treated with antithyroid drugs. The CDR3 region has the DNA TGTGCCAGCAGCTTAGATACGGGGGGCAATCAGCCCCAGCATTTT. Residues: CASSLDTGGNQPQHF.